This T cell receptor (beta chain) appears in the sequencing data of a study of tumor-infiltrating lymphocytes in localized non-small cell lung cancer. Study outcomes and limitations: T-cell fraction did not differ between immunotypes IM1 and IM2. Technical variation could not be separated from intratumor heterogeneity here. Not all patients were TCR sequenced, owing to tissue quantity.

J gave up 11 bases and V 0 bases, and 6 bases lay outside the gene matches. Germline V gene lookup returns CDR1 LGHNA and CDR2 YNFKEQ. The CDR3 runs to 15 residues. Only in-frame clones appear in the TCRdb table, and some are missing; sequencing was by immunoSEQ multiplex PCR. The table includes over 9,500 clones, roughly 64% detected once. A word on this clone: What it binds is unknown.

The clonotype was recovered from a human donor with non-small cell lung cancer. The sample consisted of lung tumor tissue. The chain has TRBV4-2 and TRBJ2-5, with 13 bases fitting TRBD2. CDR3 in amino acids: CASSQDRTSGSAQYF. CDR3 nucleotide sequence: TGTGCCAGCAGCCAAGATCGGACTAGCGGGAGTGCGCAGTACTTC.